The present TCR beta chain was sequenced within a study of PD-1 blockade in classical Hodgkin lymphoma. The patients all showed relapse after autologous stem cell transplantation, while their brentuximab vedotin exposure varied. Patients showed best responses of complete response, partial response or progressive disease. Profiled with immunoSEQ multiplex PCR; TCRdb holds only in-frame clones, not every one. Of roughly 70,000 clones in the sample, around 75% were seen once. The sequence derives from a human donor with classical Hodgkin lymphoma. The specimen comprised peripheral blood mononuclear cells (PBMCs), sampled before the second cycle of nivolumab.

DNA of the CDR3: TGTGCCAGTAGGACAGGGGCCGAGCAGTACTTC. It yields the protein CASRTGAEQYF. This chain connects TRBV19 to TRBJ2-7; TRBD1 aligns across 8 bases. V lost 6 bases, J lost 6 bases, and 1 base stayed unmatched. Per germline, CDR1 LNHDA and CDR2 SQIVND (reference sequence). The CDR3 has 11 residues.